These T cell receptor beta chains were read from a single sample in a study of blood T cell repertoires in COVID-19. Assay: immunoSEQ multiplex PCR; the TCRdb copy retains only in-frame clones and omits some. The sample includes roughly 150,000 clones, about four fifths of them seen just once. Sequencing was carried out using peripheral blood. Every receptor here comes from a woman over 75 with acute or convalescent COVID-19. CDR3s include the opening cysteine and the closing phenylalanine or tryptophan. Each record gives: V gene, J gene, clone size, D gene, CDR3 protein, CDR3 DNA. The D gene is left open where the match is weak. A row's size may be missing; if present it is once, few, many or a size class.

TRBV3-1/TRBV3-2	TRBJ2-1	NA	NA	CASSQDWGLTSYNEQFF	TGTGCCAGCAGCCAAGATTGGGGCCTCACCTCCTACAATGAGCAGTTCTTC
TRBV19	TRBJ2-2	NA	TRBD1	CASREQGAAGELFF	TGTGCCAGTAGGGAACAGGGGGCAGCGGGGGAGCTGTTTTTT
TRBV27	TRBJ2-2	NA	NA	CASRTLANTGELFF	TGTGCCAGCAGGACGCTAGCGAACACCGGGGAGCTGTTTTTT
TRBV4-3	TRBJ1-1	NA	NA	CASREGLGTEAFF	TGCGCCAGCAGGGAGGGGTTGGGCACTGAAGCTTTCTTT
TRBV11-2	TRBJ2-1	NA	TRBD2	CASSKGLAFEQFF	TGTGCCAGCAGCAAGGGACTAGCGTTTGAGCAGTTCTTC
TRBV28	TRBJ1-3	NA	NA	CASSQRGITGNTIYF	TGTGCCAGCAGCCAAAGGGGGATTACTGGAAACACCATATATTTT
TRBV4-3	TRBJ2-7	NA	NA	CASSQERRYEQYF	TGCGCCAGCAGCCAAGAACGGAGGTACGAGCAGTACTTC
TRBV25-1	TRBJ1-4	NA	NA	CASSGVQGEKLFF	TGTGCCAGCAGTGGGGTCCAGGGTGAAAAACTGTTTTTT
TRBV6-1	TRBJ1-2	NA	NA	CASSDREIYGYTF	TGTGCCAGCAGTGACCGGGAGATCTATGGCTACACCTTC
TRBV6-2/TRBV6-3	TRBJ2-2	NA	TRBD2	CASSVTGLFTGELFF	TGTGCCAGCAGTGTAACGGGACTATTCACCGGGGAGCTGTTTTTT
TRBV7-9	TRBJ1-6	NA	NA	CASSLLSSYNSPLHF	TGTGCCAGCAGCTTACTCAGCTCCTATAATTCACCCCTCCACTTT
TRBV19	TRBJ1-1	once	NA	CASSIGTSMNTEAFF	TGTGCCAGTAGTATAGGTACCTCTATGAACACTGAAGCTTTCTTT
TRBV2	TRBJ2-7	few	TRBD2	CASRRLAGHEQYF	TGTGCCAGCAGAAGACTAGCGGGACACGAGCAGTACTTC
TRBV4-1	TRBJ2-5	NA	TRBD2	CASSQDEGPGAGGGETQYF	TGCGCCAGCAGCCAAGATGAGGGGCCCGGAGCGGGAGGGGGAGAGACCCAGTACTTC
TRBV5-4	TRBJ1-4	NA	NA	CASSLPGRDEKLFF	TGTGCCAGCAGCTTGCCAGGGCGCGATGAAAAACTGTTTTTT
TRBV28	TRBJ1-5	NA	NA	CASSAGFQPQHF	TGTGCCAGCAGTGCAGGGTTCCAGCCCCAGCATTTT
TRBV7-9	TRBJ2-5	NA	TRBD1	CASSRGTGGTQETQYF	TGTGCCAGCAGCCGGGGGACAGGGGGGACCCAAGAGACCCAGTACTTC
TRBV2	TRBJ1-1	NA	NA	CASSAQGSTEAFF	TGTGCCAGCAGTGCACAGGGCAGCACTGAAGCTTTCTTT
TRBV5-5	TRBJ2-2	NA	NA	CASSREGANTGELFF	TGTGCCAGCAGCCGCGAAGGGGCGAACACCGGGGAGCTGTTTTTT
TRBV15	TRBJ1-4	NA	NA	CATSRSGRGEKLFF	TGTGCCACCAGCAGATCAGGACGAGGGGAAAAACTGTTTTTT
TRBV7-3	TRBJ2-1	few	TRBD2	CASSPSGGGNEQFF	TGTGCCAGCAGCCCTAGCGGCGGGGGCAATGAGCAGTTCTTC
TRBV4-3	TRBJ1-2	NA	TRBD1	CASSQDLGQGSTF	TGCGCCAGCAGCCAAGATCTGGGACAGGGTAGTACCTTC
TRBV13	TRBJ2-1	NA	TRBD2	CASSSSPLAGERNEQFF	TGTGCCAGCAGCTCCTCCCCCCTAGCGGGCGAGCGGAATGAGCAGTTCTTC
TRBV18	TRBJ2-7	NA	TRBD2	CASSPGLDESYEQYF	TGTGCCAGCTCACCAGGACTAGATGAAAGCTACGAGCAGTACTTC
TRBV5-1	TRBJ2-5	NA	NA	CASSPHTYQETQYF	TGCGCCAGCAGCCCCCACACGTACCAAGAGACCCAGTACTTC
TRBV11-2	TRBJ2-5	NA	NA	CASSLETGTQYF	TGTGCCAGCAGCTTAGAGACGGGGACCCAGTACTTC
TRBV14	TRBJ1-6	NA	NA	CASSQAQRNSPLHF	TGTGCCAGCAGCCAAGCCCAGCGTAATTCACCCCTCCACTTT
TRBV11-3	TRBJ2-1	once	TRBD1	CASSLRQGSYNEQFF	TGTGCCAGCAGCTTAAGACAGGGCTCCTACAATGAGCAGTTCTTC
TRBV27	TRBJ1-6	NA	TRBD1	CASSLIQGVNSPLHF	TGTGCCAGCAGTTTAATTCAGGGGGTTAATTCACCCCTCCACTTT
TRBV9	TRBJ2-7	NA	TRBD2	CASSASLASGYEQYF	TGTGCCAGCAGCGCCTCACTAGCGTCGGGTTACGAGCAGTACTTC
TRBV6-5	TRBJ1-1	NA	TRBD1	CASQQGALTEAFF	TGTGCCAGTCAACAGGGGGCGCTGACTGAAGCTTTCTTT
TRBV6-5	TRBJ1-2	NA	TRBD1	CASSSGTGSVYTF	TGTGCCAGCAGTTCCGGGACAGGGTCTGTCTACACCTTC
TRBV6-6	TRBJ2-7	NA	NA	CASTRPLGGSYEQYF	TGTGCCAGCACCCGACCTCTGGGGGGATCCTACGAGCAGTACTTC
TRBV4-1	TRBJ2-6	NA	TRBD2	CASSYLGLAGGPGANVLTF	TGCGCCAGCAGCTACCTGGGACTAGCGGGGGGACCTGGGGCCAACGTCCTGACTTTC
TRBV29-1	TRBJ1-1	NA	NA	CSGGTGQYTEAFF	TGCAGCGGGGGGACTGGACAGTACACTGAAGCTTTCTTT
TRBV15	TRBJ2-7	NA	NA	CATSRDRRFEQYF	TGTGCCACCAGCAGAGATCGGAGGTTCGAGCAGTACTTC
TRBV6-6	TRBJ2-2	NA	NA	CASSSPTSNTGELFF	TGTGCCAGCAGTTCCCCCACTAGTAACACCGGGGAGCTGTTTTTT
TRBV28	TRBJ2-7	NA	TRBD1	CASSNSGQGTDEQYF	TGTGCCAGCAGCAACTCTGGACAGGGTACGGACGAGCAGTACTTC
TRBV6-2/TRBV6-3	TRBJ1-5	NA	TRBD1	CASSSITGGMGNQPQHF	TGTGCCAGCAGTTCCATCACAGGGGGTATGGGCAATCAGCCCCAGCATTTT
TRBV29-1	TRBJ2-3	NA	TRBD2	CSVELAGTGGDTQYF	TGCAGCGTTGAGTTAGCGGGGACGGGGGGAGATACGCAGTATTTT
TRBV2	TRBJ1-1	NA	NA	CASSEARGAEAFF	TGTGCCAGCAGTGAAGCGCGGGGCGCTGAAGCTTTCTTT
TRBV29-1	TRBJ2-3	NA	TRBD1	CSVEGGQGLTDTQYF	TGCAGCGTTGAAGGGGGACAGGGCCTAACAGATACGCAGTATTTT
TRBV6-5	TRBJ1-6	NA	TRBD1	CASSSTGLGALHF	TGTGCCAGCAGCTCGACAGGGCTCGGGGCCCTCCACTTT
TRBV7-2	TRBJ2-2	NA	NA	CASSLEAGPNTGELFF	TGTGCCAGCAGCTTAGAGGCAGGGCCGAACACCGGGGAGCTGTTTTTT
TRBV28	TRBJ2-2	NA	NA	CASVAGRTGELFF	TGTGCTAGCGTTGCAGGGAGGACCGGGGAGCTGTTTTTT
TRBV11-2	TRBJ2-7	NA	TRBD2	CASSDQGLAGVRYEQYF	TGTGCCAGCAGCGACCAGGGACTAGCGGGAGTGCGATACGAGCAGTACTTC
TRBV18	TRBJ1-6	NA	NA	CASSPRTLRQGGSSYNSPLHF	TGTGCCAGCTCACCTCGAACCCTCAGGCAGGGTGGAAGCTCCTATAATTCACCCCTCCACTTT
TRBV6-4	TRBJ1-1	NA	NA	CASSAGGGNTEAFF	TGTGCCAGCAGTGCTGGGGGGGGGAACACTGAAGCTTTCTTT
TRBV7-9	TRBJ1-3	NA	NA	CASSPTGSFGNTIYF	TGTGCCAGCAGCCCCACAGGATCATTTGGAAACACCATATATTTT
TRBV24-1	TRBJ2-2	NA	TRBD1	CATLGTGTWELFF	TGTGCCACTCTCGGGACAGGGACCTGGGAGCTGTTTTTT
TRBV3-1/TRBV3-2	TRBJ2-3	NA	NA	CASSQARRGTQYF	TGTGCCAGCAGCCAAGCCAGGCGGGGTACGCAGTATTTT
TRBV5-4	TRBJ1-4	NA	TRBD1	CASSFDRVGEKLFF	TGTGCCAGCAGCTTCGACAGGGTCGGTGAAAAACTGTTTTTT
TRBV19	TRBJ1-5	NA	TRBD1	CASSTDRVNQPQHF	TGTGCCAGTAGTACAGACAGGGTCAATCAGCCCCAGCATTTT
TRBV3-1/TRBV3-2	TRBJ2-2	NA	TRBD1	CASSRDRVKTGELFF	TGTGCCAGCAGCCGGGACAGGGTTAAGACTGGGGAGCTGTTTTTT
TRBV7-2	TRBJ2-2	NA	TRBD1	CASSLAPGGGGELFF	TGTGCCAGCAGCTTAGCTCCAGGGGGCGGCGGGGAGCTGTTTTTT
TRBV5-6	TRBJ1-4	once	NA	CASSLRGSNEKLFF	TGTGCCAGCAGCTTGAGGGGGTCTAATGAAAAACTGTTTTTT
TRBV28	TRBJ2-7	NA	TRBD2	CASSTGGAYEQYF	TGTGCCAGCAGCACGGGGGGGGCCTACGAGCAGTACTTC
TRBV5-4	TRBJ1-2	NA	TRBD1	CASSLADRPSYGYTF	TGTGCCAGCAGCTTGGCGGACAGGCCGTCGTATGGCTACACCTTC